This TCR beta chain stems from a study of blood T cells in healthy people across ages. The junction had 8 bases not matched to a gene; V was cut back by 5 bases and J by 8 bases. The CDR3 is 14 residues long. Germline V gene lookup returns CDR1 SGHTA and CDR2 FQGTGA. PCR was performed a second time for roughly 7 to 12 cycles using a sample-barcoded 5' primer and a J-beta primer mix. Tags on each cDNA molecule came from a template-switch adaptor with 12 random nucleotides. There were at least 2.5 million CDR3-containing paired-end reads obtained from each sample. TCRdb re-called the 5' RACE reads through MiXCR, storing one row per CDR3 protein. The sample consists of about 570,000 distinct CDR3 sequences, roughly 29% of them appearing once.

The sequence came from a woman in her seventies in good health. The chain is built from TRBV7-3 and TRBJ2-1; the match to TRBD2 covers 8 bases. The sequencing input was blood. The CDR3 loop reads CASSPSGRGDEQFF. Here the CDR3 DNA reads TGTGCCAGCAGCCCGTCCGGGAGGGGCGATGAGCAGTTCTTC.